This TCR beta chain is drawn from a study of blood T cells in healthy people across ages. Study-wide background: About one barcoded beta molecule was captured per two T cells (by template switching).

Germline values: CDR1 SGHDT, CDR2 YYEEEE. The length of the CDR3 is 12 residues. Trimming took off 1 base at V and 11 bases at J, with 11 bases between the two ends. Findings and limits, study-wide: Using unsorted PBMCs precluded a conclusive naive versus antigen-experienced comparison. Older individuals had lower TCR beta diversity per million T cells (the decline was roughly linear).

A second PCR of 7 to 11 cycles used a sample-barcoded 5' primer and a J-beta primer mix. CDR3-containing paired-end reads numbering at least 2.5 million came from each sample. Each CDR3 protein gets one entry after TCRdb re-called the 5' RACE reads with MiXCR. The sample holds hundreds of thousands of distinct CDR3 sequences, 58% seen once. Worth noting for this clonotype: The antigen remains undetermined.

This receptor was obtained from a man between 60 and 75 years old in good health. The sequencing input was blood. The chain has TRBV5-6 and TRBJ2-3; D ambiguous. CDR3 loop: CASSLTAAWQYF. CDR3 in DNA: TGTGCCAGCAGCTTGACGGCAGCCTGGCAGTATTTT.